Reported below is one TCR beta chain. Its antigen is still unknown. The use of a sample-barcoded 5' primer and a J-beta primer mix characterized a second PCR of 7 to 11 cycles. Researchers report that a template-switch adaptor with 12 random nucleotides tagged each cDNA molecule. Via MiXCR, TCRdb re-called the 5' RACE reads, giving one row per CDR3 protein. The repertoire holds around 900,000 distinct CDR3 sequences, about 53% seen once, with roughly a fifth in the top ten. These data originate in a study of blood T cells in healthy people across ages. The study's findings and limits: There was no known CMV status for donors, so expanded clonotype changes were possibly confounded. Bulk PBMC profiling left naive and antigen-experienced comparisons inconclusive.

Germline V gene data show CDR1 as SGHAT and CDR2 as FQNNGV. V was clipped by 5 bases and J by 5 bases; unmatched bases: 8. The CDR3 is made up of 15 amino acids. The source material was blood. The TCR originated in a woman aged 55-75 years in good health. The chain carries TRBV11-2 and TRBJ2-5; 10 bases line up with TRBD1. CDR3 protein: CASSRQGAGGETQYF. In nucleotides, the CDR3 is TGTGCCAGCAGCCGACAGGGGGCGGGTGGGGAGACCCAGTACTTC.